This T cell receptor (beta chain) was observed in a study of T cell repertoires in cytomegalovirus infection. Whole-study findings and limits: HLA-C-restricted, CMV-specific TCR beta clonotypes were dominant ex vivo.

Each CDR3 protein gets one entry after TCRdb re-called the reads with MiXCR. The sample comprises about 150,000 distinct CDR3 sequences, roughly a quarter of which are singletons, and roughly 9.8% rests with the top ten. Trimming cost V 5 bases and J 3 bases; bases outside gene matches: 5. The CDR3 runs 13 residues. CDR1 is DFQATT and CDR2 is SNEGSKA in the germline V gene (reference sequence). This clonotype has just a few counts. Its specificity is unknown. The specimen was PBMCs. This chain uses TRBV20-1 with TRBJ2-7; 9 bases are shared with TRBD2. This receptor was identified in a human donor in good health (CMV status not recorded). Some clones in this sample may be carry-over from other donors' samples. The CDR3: CSALVAGDYEQYF. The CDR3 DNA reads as TGCAGTGCTTTGGTAGCGGGAGACTACGAGCAGTACTTC.